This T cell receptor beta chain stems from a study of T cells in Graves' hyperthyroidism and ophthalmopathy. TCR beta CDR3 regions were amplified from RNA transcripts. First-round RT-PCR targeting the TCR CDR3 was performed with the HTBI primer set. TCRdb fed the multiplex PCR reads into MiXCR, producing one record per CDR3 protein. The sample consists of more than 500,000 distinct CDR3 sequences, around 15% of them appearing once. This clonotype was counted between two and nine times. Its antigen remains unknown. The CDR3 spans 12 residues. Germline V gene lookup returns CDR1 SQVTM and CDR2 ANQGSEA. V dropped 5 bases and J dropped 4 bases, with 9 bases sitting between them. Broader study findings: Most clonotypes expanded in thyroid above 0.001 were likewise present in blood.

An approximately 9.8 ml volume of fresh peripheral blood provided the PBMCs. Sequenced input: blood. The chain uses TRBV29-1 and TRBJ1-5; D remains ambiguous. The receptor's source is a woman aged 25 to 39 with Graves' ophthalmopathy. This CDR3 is CSVLINNQPQHF. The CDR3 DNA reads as TGCAGCGTTTTAATAAATAATCAGCCCCAGCATTTT.